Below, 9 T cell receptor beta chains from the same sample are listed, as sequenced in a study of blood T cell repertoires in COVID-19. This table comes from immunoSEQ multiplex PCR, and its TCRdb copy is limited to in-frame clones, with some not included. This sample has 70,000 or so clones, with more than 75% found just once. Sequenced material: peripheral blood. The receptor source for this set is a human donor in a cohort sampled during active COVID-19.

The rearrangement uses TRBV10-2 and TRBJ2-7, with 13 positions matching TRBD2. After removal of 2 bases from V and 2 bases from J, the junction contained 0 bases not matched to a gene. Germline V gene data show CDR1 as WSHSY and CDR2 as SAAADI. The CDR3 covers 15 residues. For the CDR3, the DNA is TGCGCCAGCAGTGAGGGACTAGCGGGGGCCTACGAGCAGTACTTC. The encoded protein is CASSEGLAGAYEQYF.

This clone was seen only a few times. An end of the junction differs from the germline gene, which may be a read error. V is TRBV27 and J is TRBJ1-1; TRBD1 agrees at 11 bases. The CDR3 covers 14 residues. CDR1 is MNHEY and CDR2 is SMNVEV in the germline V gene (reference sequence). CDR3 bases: TGTGCCAGCGCCCGGGACAGGGGGAACCCTGAAGCTTTCTTT. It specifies CASARDRGNPEAFF.

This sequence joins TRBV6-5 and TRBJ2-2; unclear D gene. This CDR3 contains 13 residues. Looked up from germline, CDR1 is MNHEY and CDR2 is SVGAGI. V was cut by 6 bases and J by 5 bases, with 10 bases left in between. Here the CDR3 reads CASRTPITGELFF. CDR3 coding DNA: TGTGCCAGCAGGACACCAATTACCGGGGAGCTGTTTTTT.

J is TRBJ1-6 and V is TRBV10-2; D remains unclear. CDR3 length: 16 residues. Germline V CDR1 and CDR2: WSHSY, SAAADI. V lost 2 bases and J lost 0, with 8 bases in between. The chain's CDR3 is CASSEGPSSYNSPLHF. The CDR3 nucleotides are TGCGCCAGCAGTGAGGGTCCTAGCTCCTATAATTCACCCCTCCACTTT.

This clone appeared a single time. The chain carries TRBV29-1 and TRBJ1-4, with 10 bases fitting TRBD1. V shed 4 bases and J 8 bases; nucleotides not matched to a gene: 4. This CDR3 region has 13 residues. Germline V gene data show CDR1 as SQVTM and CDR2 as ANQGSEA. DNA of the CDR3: TGCAGCGTTGTACGGGACAGGGGCGAAAAACTGTTTTTT. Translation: CSVVRDRGEKLFF.

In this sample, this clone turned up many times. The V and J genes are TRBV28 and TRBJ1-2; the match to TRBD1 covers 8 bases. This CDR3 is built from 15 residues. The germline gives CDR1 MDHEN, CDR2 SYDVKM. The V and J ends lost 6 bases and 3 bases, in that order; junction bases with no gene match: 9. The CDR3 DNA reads TGTGCCAGCAGGCTTACTACGGGACAGGACTATGGCTACACCTTC. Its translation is CASRLTTGQDYGYTF.

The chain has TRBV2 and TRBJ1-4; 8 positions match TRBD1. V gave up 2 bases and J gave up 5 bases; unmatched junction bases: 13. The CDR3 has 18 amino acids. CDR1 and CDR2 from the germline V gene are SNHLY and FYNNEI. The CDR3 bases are TGTGCCAGCAGTGAACGGGCAGGGGGCGGACGCCTAAATGAAAAACTGTTTTTT. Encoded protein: CASSERAGGGRLNEKLFF. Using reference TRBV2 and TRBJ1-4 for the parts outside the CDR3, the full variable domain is EPEVTQTPSHQVTQMGQEVILRCVPISNHLYFYWYRQILGQKVEFLVSFYNNEISEKSEIFDDQFSVERPDGSNFTLKIRSTKLEDSAMYFCASSERAGGGRLNEKLFFGSGTQLSVL.

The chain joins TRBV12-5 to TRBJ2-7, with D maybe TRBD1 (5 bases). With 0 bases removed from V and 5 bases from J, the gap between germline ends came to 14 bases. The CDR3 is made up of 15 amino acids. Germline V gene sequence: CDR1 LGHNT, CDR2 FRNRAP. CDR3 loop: CASGLVVQGRDEQYF. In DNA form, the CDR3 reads TGTGCTAGTGGTTTGGTAGTCCAGGGTCGGGACGAGCAGTACTTC. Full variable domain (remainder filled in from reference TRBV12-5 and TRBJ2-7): DARVTQTPRHKVTEMGQEVTMRCQPILGHNTVFWYRQTMMQGLELLAYFRNRAPLDDSGMPKDRFSAEMPDATLATLKIQPSEPRDSAVYFCASGLVVQGRDEQYFGPGTRLTVT.

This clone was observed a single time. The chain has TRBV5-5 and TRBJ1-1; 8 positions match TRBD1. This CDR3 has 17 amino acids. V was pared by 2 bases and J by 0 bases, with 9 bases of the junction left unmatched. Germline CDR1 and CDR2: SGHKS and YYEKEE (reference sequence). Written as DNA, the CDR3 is TGTGCCAGCAGCTTTTACTTTACGGGACAGGTGAACACTGAAGCTTTCTTT. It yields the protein CASSFYFTGQVNTEAFF.